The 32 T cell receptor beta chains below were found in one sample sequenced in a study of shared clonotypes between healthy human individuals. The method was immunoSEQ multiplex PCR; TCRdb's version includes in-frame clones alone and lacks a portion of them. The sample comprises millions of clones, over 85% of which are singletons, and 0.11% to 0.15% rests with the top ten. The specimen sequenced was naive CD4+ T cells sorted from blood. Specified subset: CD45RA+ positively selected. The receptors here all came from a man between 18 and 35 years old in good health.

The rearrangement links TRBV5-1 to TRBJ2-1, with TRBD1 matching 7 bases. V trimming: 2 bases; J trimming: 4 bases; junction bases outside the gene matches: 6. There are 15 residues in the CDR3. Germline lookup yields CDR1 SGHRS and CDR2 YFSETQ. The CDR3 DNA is TGCGCCAGCAGCTTCGAGGGACAGATTTACAATGAGCAGTTCTTC. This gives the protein CASSFEGQIYNEQFF.

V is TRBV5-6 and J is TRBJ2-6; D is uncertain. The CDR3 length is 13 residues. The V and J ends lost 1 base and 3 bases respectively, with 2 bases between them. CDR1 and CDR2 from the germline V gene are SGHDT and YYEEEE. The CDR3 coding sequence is TGTGCCAGCAGCTTGATTGGGGCCAACGTCCTGACTTTC. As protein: CASSLIGANVLTF.

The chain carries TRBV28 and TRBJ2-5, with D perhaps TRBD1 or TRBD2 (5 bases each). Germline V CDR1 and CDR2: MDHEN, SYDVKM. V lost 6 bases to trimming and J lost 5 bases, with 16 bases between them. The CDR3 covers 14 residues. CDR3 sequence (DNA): TGTGCCAGCAGAGGTGGGGGTACCCGGGAGACCCAGTACTTC. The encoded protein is CASRGGGTRETQYF.

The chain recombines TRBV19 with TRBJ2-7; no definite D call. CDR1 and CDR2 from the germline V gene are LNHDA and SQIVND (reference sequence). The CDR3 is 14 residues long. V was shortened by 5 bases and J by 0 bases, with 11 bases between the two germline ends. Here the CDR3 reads CASSFRASSYEQYF. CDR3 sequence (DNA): TGTGCCAGTAGTTTCCGCGCGAGCTCCTACGAGCAGTACTTC.

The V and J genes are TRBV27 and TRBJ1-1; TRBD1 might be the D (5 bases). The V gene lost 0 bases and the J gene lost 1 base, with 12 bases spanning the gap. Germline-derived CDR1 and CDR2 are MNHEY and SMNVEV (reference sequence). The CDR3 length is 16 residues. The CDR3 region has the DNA TGTGCCAGCAGTTTATCGTTCGGAGGACAGAACACTGAAGCTTTCTTT. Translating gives CASSLSFGGQNTEAFF.

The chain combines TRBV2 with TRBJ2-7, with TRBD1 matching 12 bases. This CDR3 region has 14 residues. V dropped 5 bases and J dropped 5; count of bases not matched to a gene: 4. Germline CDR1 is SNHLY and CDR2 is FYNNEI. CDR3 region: CASSPGQGAHEQYF. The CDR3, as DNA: TGTGCCAGCAGTCCGGGACAGGGGGCCCACGAGCAGTACTTC.

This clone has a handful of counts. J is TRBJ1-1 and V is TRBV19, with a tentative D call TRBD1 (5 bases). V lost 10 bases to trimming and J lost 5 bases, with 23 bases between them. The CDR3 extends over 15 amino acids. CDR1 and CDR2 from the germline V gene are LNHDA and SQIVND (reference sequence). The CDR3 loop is CATRGDVGSRTEAFF. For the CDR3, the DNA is TGTGCCACCAGAGGGGACGTAGGCAGCAGAACTGAAGCTTTCTTT.

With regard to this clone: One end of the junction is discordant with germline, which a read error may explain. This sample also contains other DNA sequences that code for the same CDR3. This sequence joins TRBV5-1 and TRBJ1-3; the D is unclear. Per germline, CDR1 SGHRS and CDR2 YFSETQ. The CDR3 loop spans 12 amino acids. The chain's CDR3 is CASSLAGNTIYF. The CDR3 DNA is TGCGCCAGCAGCTTGGCTGGGAACACCATATATTTT.

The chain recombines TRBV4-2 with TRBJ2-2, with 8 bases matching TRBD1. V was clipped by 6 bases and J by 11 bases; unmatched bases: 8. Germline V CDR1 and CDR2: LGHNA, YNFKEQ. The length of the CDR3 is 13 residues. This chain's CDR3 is CASSQDRADELFF. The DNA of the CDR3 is TGTGCCAGCAGTCAGGACAGGGCGGATGAGCTGTTTTTT.

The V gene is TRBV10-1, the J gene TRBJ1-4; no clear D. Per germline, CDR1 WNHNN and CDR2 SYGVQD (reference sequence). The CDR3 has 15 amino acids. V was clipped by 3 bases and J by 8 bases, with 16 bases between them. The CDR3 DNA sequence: TGCGCCAGCAGTGACCGGGCCGCGCCCGGGGAAAAACTGTTTTTT. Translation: CASSDRAAPGEKLFF.

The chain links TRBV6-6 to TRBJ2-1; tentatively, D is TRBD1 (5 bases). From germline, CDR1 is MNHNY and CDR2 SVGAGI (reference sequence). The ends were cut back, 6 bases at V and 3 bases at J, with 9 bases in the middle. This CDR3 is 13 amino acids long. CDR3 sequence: CASRDDSYNEQFF. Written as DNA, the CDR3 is TGTGCCAGCAGGGACGACAGCTACAATGAGCAGTTCTTC.

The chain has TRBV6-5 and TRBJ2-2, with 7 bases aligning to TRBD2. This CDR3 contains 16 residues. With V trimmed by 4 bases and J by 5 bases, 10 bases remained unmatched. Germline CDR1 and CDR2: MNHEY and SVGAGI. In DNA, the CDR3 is TGTGCCAGCAGTTCCGGGACTACCGGGAAGACCGGGGAGCTGTTTTTT. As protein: CASSSGTTGKTGELFF.

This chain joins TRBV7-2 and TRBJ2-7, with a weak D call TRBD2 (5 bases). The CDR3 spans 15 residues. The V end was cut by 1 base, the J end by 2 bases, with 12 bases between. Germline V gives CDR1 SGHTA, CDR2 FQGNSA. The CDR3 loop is CASSLEFQEAYEQYF. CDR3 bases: TGTGCCAGCAGCTTAGAGTTCCAGGAGGCCTACGAGCAGTACTTC.

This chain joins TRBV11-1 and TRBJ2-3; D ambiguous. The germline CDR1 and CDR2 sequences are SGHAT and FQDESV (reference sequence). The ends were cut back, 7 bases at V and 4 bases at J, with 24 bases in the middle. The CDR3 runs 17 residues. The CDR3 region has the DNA TGTGCCAGCAACAAAAACGGGCAGCTCTTTCGTCCAGATACGCAGTATTTT. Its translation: CASNKNGQLFRPDTQYF.

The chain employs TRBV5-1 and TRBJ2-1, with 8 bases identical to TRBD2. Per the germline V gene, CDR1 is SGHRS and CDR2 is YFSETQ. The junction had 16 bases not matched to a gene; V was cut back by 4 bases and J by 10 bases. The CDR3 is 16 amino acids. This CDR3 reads CASSVPSGLGSWEQFF. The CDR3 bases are TGCGCCAGCAGCGTCCCGTCGGGACTAGGGTCTTGGGAGCAGTTCTTC.

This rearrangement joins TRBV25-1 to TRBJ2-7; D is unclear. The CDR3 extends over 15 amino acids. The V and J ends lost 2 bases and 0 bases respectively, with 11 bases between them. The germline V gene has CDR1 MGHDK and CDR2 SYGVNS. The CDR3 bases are TGTGCCAGCAGTGAAACGCTCCGGTCCTCCTACGAGCAGTACTTC. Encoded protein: CASSETLRSSYEQYF.

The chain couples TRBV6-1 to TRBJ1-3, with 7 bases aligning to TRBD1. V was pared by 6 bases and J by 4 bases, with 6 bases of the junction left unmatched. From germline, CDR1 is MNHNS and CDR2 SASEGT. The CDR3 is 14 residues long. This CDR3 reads CASSRGTTGNTIYF. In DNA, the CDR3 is TGTGCCAGCAGCAGGGGGACAACGGGAAACACCATATATTTT.

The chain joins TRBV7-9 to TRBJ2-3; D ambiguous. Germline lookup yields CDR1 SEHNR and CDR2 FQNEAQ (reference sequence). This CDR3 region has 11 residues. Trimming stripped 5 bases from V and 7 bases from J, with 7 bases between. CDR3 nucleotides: TGTGCCAGCAGCCTCCAACATACGCAGTATTTT. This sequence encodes CASSLQHTQYF. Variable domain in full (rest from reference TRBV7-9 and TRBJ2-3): DTGVSQNPRHKITKRGQNVTFRCDPISEHNRLYWYRQTLGQGPEFLTYFQNEAQLEKSRLLSDRFSAERPKGSFSTLEIQRTEQGDSAMYLCASSLQHTQYFGPGTRLTVL.

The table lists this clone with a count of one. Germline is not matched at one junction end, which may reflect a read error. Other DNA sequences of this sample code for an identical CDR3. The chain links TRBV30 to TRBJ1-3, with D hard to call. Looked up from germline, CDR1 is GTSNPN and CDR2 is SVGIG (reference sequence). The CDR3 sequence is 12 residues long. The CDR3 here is CAWSLAGNTIYF. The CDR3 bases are TGCGCCTGGAGTCTTGCCGGAAACACCATATATTTT.

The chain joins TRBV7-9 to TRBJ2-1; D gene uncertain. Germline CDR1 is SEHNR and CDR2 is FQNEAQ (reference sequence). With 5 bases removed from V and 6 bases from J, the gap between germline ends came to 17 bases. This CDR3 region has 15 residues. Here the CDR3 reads CASSPSGSPINEQFF. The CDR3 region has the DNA TGTGCCAGCAGCCCATCCGGGTCACCGATCAATGAGCAGTTCTTC.

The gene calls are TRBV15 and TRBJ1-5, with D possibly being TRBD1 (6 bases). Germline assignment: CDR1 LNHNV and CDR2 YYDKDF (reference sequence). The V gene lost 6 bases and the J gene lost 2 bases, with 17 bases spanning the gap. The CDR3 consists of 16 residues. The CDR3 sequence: CATSTIGEGGNQPQHF. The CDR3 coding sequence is TGTGCCACCAGTACAATTGGGGAGGGGGGCAATCAGCCCCAGCATTTT.

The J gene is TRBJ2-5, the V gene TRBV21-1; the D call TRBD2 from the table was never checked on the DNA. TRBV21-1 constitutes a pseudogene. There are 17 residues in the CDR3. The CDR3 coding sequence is TGTGCCAGCAGCTCCCCGAGACGGGGGGCAGGTGAGGAGACCCAGTACTTC. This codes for CASSSPRRGAGEETQYF.

The CDR3 protein is CASSEEPRDF. The CDR3 nucleotides are TGTGCCAGCAGCGAAGAGCCCCGGGACTTC. The chain employs TRBV21-1 and TRBJ2-7; the DNA was not compared with TRBD2, the D call given in the table. TRBV21-1 is annotated as a pseudogene. The CDR3 loop spans 10 amino acids.

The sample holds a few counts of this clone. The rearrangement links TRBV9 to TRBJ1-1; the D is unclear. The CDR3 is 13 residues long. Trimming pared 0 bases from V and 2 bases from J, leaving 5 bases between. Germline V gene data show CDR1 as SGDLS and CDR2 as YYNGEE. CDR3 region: CASSVAHNTEAFF. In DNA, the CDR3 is TGTGCCAGCAGCGTAGCGCACAACACTGAAGCTTTCTTT.

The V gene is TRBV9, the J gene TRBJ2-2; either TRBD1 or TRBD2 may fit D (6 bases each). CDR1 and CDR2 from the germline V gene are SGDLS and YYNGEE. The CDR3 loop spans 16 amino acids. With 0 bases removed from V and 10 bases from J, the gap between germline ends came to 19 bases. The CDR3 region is CASSVERTGASSELFF. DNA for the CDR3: TGTGCCAGCAGCGTAGAGAGGACGGGGGCTTCGTCGGAGCTGTTTTTT. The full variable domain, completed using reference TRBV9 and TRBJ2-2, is DSGVTQTPKHLITATGQRVTLRCSPRSGDLSVYWYQQSLDQGLQFLIQYYNGEERAKGNILERFSAQQFPDLHSELNLSSLELGDSALYFCASSVERTGASSELFFGEGSRLTVL.

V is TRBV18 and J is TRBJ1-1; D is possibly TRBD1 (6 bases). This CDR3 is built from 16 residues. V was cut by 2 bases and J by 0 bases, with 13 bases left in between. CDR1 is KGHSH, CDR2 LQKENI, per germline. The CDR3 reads CASSPWAGALNTEAFF. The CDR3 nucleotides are TGTGCCAGCTCACCATGGGCAGGGGCCCTGAACACTGAAGCTTTCTTT.

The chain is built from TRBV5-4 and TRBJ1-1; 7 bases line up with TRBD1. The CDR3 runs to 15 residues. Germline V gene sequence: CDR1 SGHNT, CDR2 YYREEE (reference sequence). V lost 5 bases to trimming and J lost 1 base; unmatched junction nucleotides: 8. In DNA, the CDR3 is TGTGCCAGCAGTTTTGACAGGGCAGCGAACACTGAAGCTTTCTTT. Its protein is CASSFDRAANTEAFF.

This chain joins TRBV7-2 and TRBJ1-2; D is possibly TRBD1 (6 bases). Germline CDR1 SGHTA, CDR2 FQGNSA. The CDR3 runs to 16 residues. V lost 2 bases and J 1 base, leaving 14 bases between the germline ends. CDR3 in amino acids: CASSLWAGAFNYGYTF. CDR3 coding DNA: TGTGCCAGCAGCTTATGGGCAGGGGCCTTTAACTATGGCTACACCTTC.

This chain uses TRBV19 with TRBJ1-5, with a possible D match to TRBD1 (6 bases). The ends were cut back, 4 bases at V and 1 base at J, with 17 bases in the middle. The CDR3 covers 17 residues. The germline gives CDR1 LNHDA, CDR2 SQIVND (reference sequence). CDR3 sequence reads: CASSTSKGQKSNQPQHF. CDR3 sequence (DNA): TGTGCCAGTAGTACATCAAAAGGACAGAAAAGCAATCAGCCCCAGCATTTT.

CDR3 sequence: CASSFTNTEAFF. The CDR3 DNA sequence: TGTGCCAGCAGCTTCACGAACACTGAAGCTTTCTTT. This chain joins TRBV5-5 and TRBJ1-1; D gene ambiguous. Germline CDR1 is SGHKS and CDR2 is YYEKEE (reference sequence). The CDR3 is made up of 12 amino acids. With 2 bases removed from V and 1 base from J, the gap between germline ends came to 3 bases.

DNA for the CDR3: TGCGCCAGCGCCCTAGACCCGGGACAAAGCACAGATACGCAGTATTTT. This encodes CASALDPGQSTDTQYF. This rearrangement joins TRBV4-1 to TRBJ2-3; maybe TRBD1 (6 bases). The V and J ends lost 8 bases and 0 bases respectively, with 18 bases between them. The CDR3 contains 16 residues. CDR1 MGHRA and CDR2 YSYEKL come from the germline V gene.

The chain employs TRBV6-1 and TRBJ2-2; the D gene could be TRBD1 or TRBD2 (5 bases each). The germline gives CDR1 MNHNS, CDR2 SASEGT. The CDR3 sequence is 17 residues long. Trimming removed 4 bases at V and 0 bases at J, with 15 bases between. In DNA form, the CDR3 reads TGTGCCAGCAGTGTCCACGCAGGGACCGCGAACACCGGGGAGCTGTTTTTT. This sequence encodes CASSVHAGTANTGELFF.